Detailed here is one T cell receptor beta chain. Its antigen is unknown. Per-base qualities were not stored, and no clone one base away is much larger. According to the study, the label for this sample's treatment or condition signals: allogeneic hematopoietic cell transplantation with graft depleted of TCRalphabeta T cells and CD19 B cells. The transplant recipients were children given TCRalphabeta/CD19-depleted allogeneic hematopoietic cell grafts. The data were obtained in a study of T-cell reconstitution after alpha-beta-depleted transplantation in children (dated by TCRdb to the mid-2010s). Concerning the study at large: Using TCR repertoire profiling, the study followed T-cell immune reconstitution in a quantitative way in children after TCRalphabeta/CD19-depleted allogeneic hematopoietic cell transplantation. What the work shows at the level of the full study, not this receptor alone: About two months after transplant, the apparently early recovery of alphabetaT-cell counts reportedly depended on just several hundred clones that had expanded rapidly and came from non-depleted graft cells. In some patients, the high TCRbeta diversity seen at day 60 was put down to recipient T cells and intrathymic progenitors that had survived conditioning. Hyperexpanded clone frequencies declined over subsequent months; after one year, T-cell counts and TCRbeta diversity were mostly attributed to newly produced T cells.

CDR1 and CDR2 are drawn from the germline V gene (reference sequence): GTSNPN, SVGIG. The germline ends are 13 bases apart after V is trimmed by 3 bases and J by 8 bases. The CDR3, cysteine through phenylalanine, is 12 amino acids long. Here the CDR3 DNA is all that survives: 36 bases in frame from base 1. The library relied on PCR. Instrument used: Illumina HiSeq 2500. To normalize quantification of the TCRbeta repertoire, the TCR libraries were built with molecular barcoding that relied on unique molecular identifiers. The public reads were quality trimmed at Q25 with fastp and then assembled into clones with MiXCR by TCRdb, keeping productive beta chains. Rows are combined by CDR3 protein, so each entry shows the most common genes and DNA. For this sample there are 670,000 or so distinct CDR3 sequences; about an eighth appear just once. In total, the top ten clones hold roughly 0.77% of the sample.

The material was PBMCs, obtained before TCRalphabeta/CD19-depleted stem cell transplant. The V and J genes are TRBV30 and TRBJ1-1; the D region possibly corresponds to TRBD1 (5 bases align). The clonotype originates from a girl aged 2 to 9 with congenital amegakaryocytic thrombocytopenia, due to receive a stem cell transplant. The CDR3 corresponds to CAWRGMGVEAFF. The base sequence is TGTGCCTGGAGGGGAATGGGGGTAGAAGCTTTCTTT. Joined to the reference TRBV30 and TRBJ1-1 proteins, this CDR3 gives the full variable domain: SQTIHQWPATLVQPVGSPLSLECTVEGTSNPNLYWYRQAAGRGLQLLFYSVGIGQISSEVPQNLSASRPQDRQFILSSKKLLLSDSGFYLCAWRGMGVEAFFGQGTRLTVV.